The sample holds one count of the clone carrying this TCR beta chain. These data belong to a study of blood T cell repertoires in COVID-19. About the research overall: Samples representing acute and convalescent COVID-19 were sourced from the United States, Italy and Spain.

The repertoire was sequenced with immunoSEQ multiplex PCR; TCRdb's copy has only in-frame clones and lacks some. The table records around 75,000 clones, around 86% of them present only once. CDR1 and CDR2 from the germline V gene are SEHNR and FQNEAQ (reference sequence). With 5 bases clipped from V and 2 bases from J, the junction kept 2 bases outside the gene matches. The CDR3 length is 15 residues. The sequence derives from a man aged 70-80 years with active COVID-19. This rearrangement joins TRBV7-9 to TRBJ2-1; 11 bases map to TRBD2. Material for sequencing was peripheral blood. The CDR3 spells CASSPGLAAYNEQFF. For the CDR3, the DNA is TGTGCCAGCAGCCCGGGACTAGCGGCCTACAATGAGCAGTTCTTC.